This T cell receptor beta chain is drawn from a study of identical twins. Overall study findings and caveats: Out-of-frame alpha sequences shared by twins were enriched for low generation probability. Conclusions were based on cross-sectional statistical analysis, without following the same donors.

This clonotype was found once. Its antigen is still unknown. TCRdb analysed the 5' RACE reads with MiXCR anew, one entry per CDR3 protein. This repertoire shows a few hundred thousand distinct CDR3 sequences, 12% to 15% found once; its top ten account for roughly 0.44%. The V gene lost 2 bases and the J gene lost 4 bases, with 12 bases spanning the gap. Germline V lookup: CDR1 SGHTA, CDR2 FQGNSA. This CDR3 comprises 15 residues. These sequences were also reported in another study, on yellow fever vaccine responses in identical twins.

This clonotype was obtained from a woman aged 18 to 35 in good health. The sample was CD4+ T cells sorted from blood. The rearrangement links TRBV7-2 to TRBJ1-5; no clear D. Here the CDR3 DNA reads TGTGCCAGCAGCTTATATAGCGGTGGGAATCAGCCCCAGCATTTT. This encodes CASSLYSGGNQPQHF.